A single sample is the source of the 21 T cell receptor beta chains below, sequenced in a study of liver allograft versus peripheral blood T cells. Study overall: A comparison was made between T cell receptor repertoires in transplanted livers and those in recipients' peripheral blood.

MiXCR, run by TCRdb on the reads, gives a single entry per CDR3 protein. The repertoire holds about 12,000 distinct CDR3 sequences, with roughly 28% as singletons. These receptors were obtained from a human patient who had a liver transplant. Some T cells may be graft donor cells.

Written as DNA, the CDR3 is TGTGCCACCAGCAGAGCCCGGAGTGGGGGGTACGAGCAGTACTTC. Translated, it gives CATSRARSGGYEQYF. The genes are TRBV15 and TRBJ2-7; D may be TRBD2 (6 bases). The CDR3 runs 15 residues. From germline, CDR1 is LNHNV and CDR2 YYDKDF (reference sequence). V was cut by 1 base and J by 4 bases, with 14 bases left in between.

This clonotype came up a few times. The J gene is TRBJ1-1, the V gene TRBV10-3; D gene unclear. Per germline, CDR1 ENHRY and CDR2 SYGVKD. The CDR3 contains 14 residues. V lost 0 bases and J 2 bases, leaving 7 bases between the germline ends. The CDR3 nucleotides read TGTGCCATCAGTGAGTCCCGAGATAACACTGAAGCTTTCTTT. It yields the protein CAISESRDNTEAFF.

The J gene is TRBJ2-1, the V gene TRBV19; 8 positions match TRBD2. V shed 5 bases, J shed 4 bases, and the junction held 13 bases outside the gene matches. The CDR3 loop spans 17 amino acids. Germline V gene sequence: CDR1 LNHDA, CDR2 SQIVND (reference sequence). The CDR3 sequence: CASSALLDSGVYNEQFF. CDR3 sequence (DNA): TGTGCCAGTAGTGCCCTCCTTGATAGCGGGGTTTACAATGAGCAGTTCTTC. Full variable domain (missing parts from reference TRBV19 and TRBJ2-1): DGGITQSPKYLFRKEGQNVTLSCEQNLNHDAMYWYRQDPGQGLRLIYYSQIVNDFQKGDIAEGYSVSREKKESFPLTVTSAQKNPTAFYLCASSALLDSGVYNEQFFGPGTRLTVL.

This clonotype is medium-sized. V usage is TRBV19 and J usage is TRBJ1-1, with TRBD1 as a possible D gene (6 bases). Trimming pared 10 bases from V and 7 bases from J, leaving 22 bases between. This CDR3 has 14 amino acids. The germline V gene encodes CDR1 LNHDA and CDR2 SQIVND (reference sequence). Here the CDR3 reads CATFKTDSFLEAFF. As DNA, the CDR3 is TGTGCCACTTTTAAAACGGACAGTTTTCTTGAAGCTTTCTTT.

The rearrangement uses TRBV11-1 and TRBJ1-3; TRBD1 matches at 8 bases. The CDR3 consists of 17 residues. CDR1 and CDR2 (germline): SGHAT, FQDESV (reference sequence). The V segment lost 5 bases and the J segment 0 bases; nucleotides outside the gene matches: 9. The CDR3 region has the DNA TGTGCCAGCAGCCCGAGGGACAGGAGTTACTCTGGAAACACCATATATTTT. As protein: CASSPRDRSYSGNTIYF.

The chain links TRBV28 to TRBJ1-5, with a possible D match to TRBD1 (6 bases). This CDR3 comprises 14 residues. Trimming shortened V by 6 bases and J by 7 bases, and 16 bases separated the two germline ends. CDR1 MDHEN and CDR2 SYDVKM come from the germline V gene. The CDR3 protein is CASRTDRSIQPQHF. CDR3 bases: TGTGCCAGCAGAACCGACAGGAGTATACAGCCCCAGCATTTT.

This clonotype is categorized as medium-sized (0.01 to 0.1%). The J gene is TRBJ1-2, the V gene TRBV29-1; the match to TRBD1 covers 7 bases. CDR1 SQVTM and CDR2 ANQGSEA come from the germline V gene. The trim removed 6 bases at V and 4 bases at J, leaving 5 bases unmatched. The CDR3 loop spans 12 amino acids. The CDR3 region has the DNA TGCAGCGTGGAGACAGGGTCCTATGGCTACACCTTC. It translates to CSVETGSYGYTF.

This clonotype was detected ten times or more. The rearrangement joins TRBV29-1 to TRBJ2-7; D might be TRBD1 or TRBD2, each matching 5 bases. Germline lookup yields CDR1 SQVTM and CDR2 ANQGSEA. V shed 7 bases and J shed 5 bases, with 18 bases lying between them. This CDR3 region has 13 residues. CDR3 sequence reads: CSAHGTPSNEQYF. The DNA for the CDR3 is TGCAGCGCCCACGGGACCCCTTCTAACGAGCAGTACTTC.

This clonotype has just a few counts. This chain connects TRBV27 to TRBJ2-3; no reliable D call. The ends were cut back, 5 bases at V and 3 bases at J, with 9 bases in the middle. Germline V gives CDR1 MNHEY, CDR2 SMNVEV (reference sequence). The CDR3 runs 13 residues. The CDR3 sequence is CASSSEETDTQYF. The CDR3 DNA reads TGTGCCAGCAGTAGTGAAGAGACAGATACGCAGTATTTT.

This clonotype ranks as medium-sized. The J gene is TRBJ1-5, the V gene TRBV19, with 7 bases matching TRBD1. Losses at the gene ends were 3 bases for V and 1 base for J; bases not matched to a gene: 6. The germline gives CDR1 LNHDA, CDR2 SQIVND (reference sequence). The CDR3 covers 16 residues. The CDR3 DNA follows: TGTGCCAGTAGTATTACACAGGGGACAAGCAATCAGCCCCAGCATTTT. Protein product: CASSITQGTSNQPQHF.

This clonotype occurred many times. The V gene is TRBV19, the J gene TRBJ1-2; D possibly corresponds to TRBD1 (5 bases). V gave up 1 base and J gave up 4 bases, with 19 bases separating them. CDR1 is LNHDA, CDR2 SQIVND, per germline (reference sequence). The CDR3 totals 17 residues. CDR3 sequence (DNA): TGTGCCAGTAGTATAGGTCCGGAGGGGACCGAATTCTATGGCTACACCTTC. Translating it yields CASSIGPEGTEFYGYTF.

This chain joins TRBV14 and TRBJ1-2, with D hard to call. This CDR3 is built from 14 residues. V was cut by 0 bases and J by 8 bases, with 13 bases left in between. CDR1 SGHDN and CDR2 FVKESK come from the germline V gene. CDR3 nucleotide sequence: TGTGCCAGCAGCCAAGAGGGGTACGGTAGAGGCTACACCTTC. Translation gives CASSQEGYGRGYTF.

V and J are TRBV7-2 and TRBJ1-2, with D perhaps TRBD1 (5 bases). CDR1 is SGHTA and CDR2 is FQGNSA in the germline V gene. Trimming took 5 bases from V and 6 from J, leaving 10 bases between them. This CDR3 is 12 amino acids long. This chain's CDR3 is CASSPGGDGYTF. The CDR3 DNA reads TGTGCCAGCAGCCCCGGGGGGGATGGCTACACCTTC.

The chain uses TRBV6-6 and TRBJ2-4; 8 bases are a match to TRBD2. This CDR3 has 15 amino acids. With 6 bases clipped from V and 1 base from J, the junction kept 5 bases outside the gene matches. The germline gives CDR1 MNHNY, CDR2 SVGAGI (reference sequence). CDR3 sequence: CASSLGGGAKNIQYF. The CDR3 coding sequence is TGTGCCAGCAGCTTAGGCGGGGGGGCCAAAAACATTCAGTACTTC.

This clonotype was counted a few times. The chain combines TRBV6-1 with TRBJ2-7; 9 nucleotides agree with TRBD1. CDR3 length: 15 amino acids. CDR1 is MNHNS, CDR2 SASEGT, per germline. The junction had 8 bases not matched to a gene; V was cut back by 3 bases and J by 5 bases. The CDR3 here is CASSDLGTGGDEQYF. DNA for the CDR3: TGTGCCAGCAGTGATCTGGGAACAGGGGGCGACGAGCAGTACTTC.

The chain employs TRBV5-5 and TRBJ2-1, with 7 positions matching TRBD2. The junction had 8 bases not matched to a gene; V was cut back by 2 bases and J by 9 bases. CDR1 and CDR2 from the germline V gene are SGHKS and YYEKEE (reference sequence). The CDR3 sequence is 14 residues long. The CDR3 region is CASSLGAGSSEQFF. In nucleotides, the CDR3 is TGTGCCAGCAGCTTAGGAGCGGGATCGAGTGAGCAGTTCTTC.

The table lists this clonotype with many counts. The chain has TRBV6-5 and TRBJ1-3; the D is unclear. Trimming shortened V by 4 bases and J by 0 bases, and 16 bases separated the two germline ends. The CDR3 length is 17 residues. Germline V lookup: CDR1 MNHEY, CDR2 SVGAGI. The CDR3 DNA is TGTGCCAGCAGTTCATCATGGACGGCGATCTCTGGAAACACCATATATTTT. It encodes CASSSSWTAISGNTIYF.

The chain recombines TRBV6-6 with TRBJ1-2, with a possible D match to TRBD1 (5 bases). V lost 5 bases to trimming and J lost 10 bases, with 11 bases between them. CDR1 is MNHNY, CDR2 SVGAGI, per germline (reference sequence). The CDR3 sequence is 11 residues long. CDR3 DNA: TGTGCCAGCAGTCCAGCGGACATCTACACCTTC. Residues: CASSPADIYTF.

This clonotype was recorded many times. V gene TRBV5-6 combines with J gene TRBJ2-3; 9 nucleotides line up with TRBD2. The CDR3 is 15 residues long. Trimming removed 3 bases from V and 0 bases from J; junction bases left unmatched: 2. The germline V gene has CDR1 SGHDT and CDR2 YYEEEE. The CDR3 DNA follows: TGTGCCAGCAGCTCCGGGACTAGCAGCACAGATACGCAGTATTTT. Translated: CASSSGTSSTDTQYF.

By frequency in the sample, this clonotype is medium-sized. The chain is built from TRBV10-3 and TRBJ2-5; 7 bases map to TRBD1. The CDR3 length is 15 residues. Germline V CDR1 and CDR2: ENHRY, SYGVKD. V shed 1 base and J 1 base; nucleotides not matched to a gene: 3. DNA for the CDR3: TGTGCCATCAGTGAGTTGGGACAGTTCCAAGAGACCCAGTACTTC. Protein: CAISELGQFQETQYF.

This clonotype counts as medium-sized. This sequence joins TRBV18 and TRBJ2-1; 8 bases match TRBD2. CDR1 KGHSH and CDR2 LQKENI come from the germline V gene. The length of the CDR3 is 16 residues. After removal of 3 bases from V and 1 base from J, the junction contained 5 bases not matched to a gene. The CDR3 nucleotides are TGTGCCAGCTCACCTCGCCGGGAGGGTTCCTACAATGAGCAGTTCTTC. Translated: CASSPRREGSYNEQFF.